What follows describes a single T cell receptor beta chain. Staff drew a 2.5 ml blood sample from each donor. TCRdb reanalyzed the 5' RACE reads, giving one entry per CDR3 protein sequence and no DNA. The listing contains 440,000 or so distinct CDR3 sequences. The sample comes from a study of monozygotic twins with inflammatory bowel disease. Germline V CDR1 and CDR2: LGHNA, YNFKEQ. The CDR3 length is 22 residues. The chain has TRBV4-2 and TRBJ2-3; with no DNA, the TCRdb D assignment of TRBD2 cannot be verified. The sequenced material came from blood. This receptor was obtained from a human donor with ulcerative colitis or Crohn's disease, or a healthy co-twin of an affected twin (not recorded which). The CDR3 reads CASSQVSRSGGPNPTSTDTQYF.